This T cell receptor (beta chain) was recorded in a study of shared clonotypes between healthy human individuals. The method was immunoSEQ multiplex PCR; TCRdb's version includes in-frame clones alone and lacks a portion of them. This table holds 90,000 to 120,000 clones, 68% found once. The CDR3 runs 15 residues. This clonotype originated in a woman aged 25 to 45 in good health. The V gene is TRBV21-1, the J gene TRBJ2-3; the table's TRBD2 call for D was not verified on the DNA. TRBV21-1 is a pseudogene. Sequences were obtained from memory CD8+ T cells sorted from blood. The subset was: CD45RO+ cells pooled with CCR7-negative TemRA cells. As DNA, the CDR3 is TGTGCCAGCAGTGACTCCCCGGGGAGCACAGATACGCAGTATTTT. It specifies CASSDSPGSTDTQYF.